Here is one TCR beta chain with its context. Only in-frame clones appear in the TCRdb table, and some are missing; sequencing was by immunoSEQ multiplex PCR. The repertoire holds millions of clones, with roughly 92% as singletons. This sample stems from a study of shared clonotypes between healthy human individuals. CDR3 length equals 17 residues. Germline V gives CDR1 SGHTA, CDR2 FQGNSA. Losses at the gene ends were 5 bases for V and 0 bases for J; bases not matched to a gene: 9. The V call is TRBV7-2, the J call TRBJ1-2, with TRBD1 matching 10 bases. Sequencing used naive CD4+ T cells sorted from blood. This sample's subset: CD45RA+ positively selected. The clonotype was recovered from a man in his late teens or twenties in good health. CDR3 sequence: CASSPGTGVYPNYGYTF. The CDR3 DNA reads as TGTGCCAGCAGCCCTGGGACAGGGGTTTATCCTAACTATGGCTACACCTTC.